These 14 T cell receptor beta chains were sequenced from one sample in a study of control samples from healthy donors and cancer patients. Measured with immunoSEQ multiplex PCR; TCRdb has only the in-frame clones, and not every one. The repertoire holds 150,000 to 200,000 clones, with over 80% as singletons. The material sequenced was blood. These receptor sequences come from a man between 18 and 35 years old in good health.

The DNA of the CDR3 is TGTGCCACCAGCAGAGATCGCGACATCTCCTACGAGCAGTACTTC. Its translation: CATSRDRDISYEQYF. The gene calls are TRBV15 and TRBJ2-7; no firm D call. The CDR3 extends over 15 amino acids. The V gene lost 0 bases and the J gene lost 0 bases, with 9 bases spanning the gap. CDR1 LNHNV and CDR2 YYDKDF come from the germline V gene (reference sequence).

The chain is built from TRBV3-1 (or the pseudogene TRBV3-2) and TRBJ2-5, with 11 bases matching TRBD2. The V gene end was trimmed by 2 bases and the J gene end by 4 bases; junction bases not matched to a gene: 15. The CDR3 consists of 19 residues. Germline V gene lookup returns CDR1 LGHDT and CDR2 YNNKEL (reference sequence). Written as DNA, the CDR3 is TGTGCCAGCAGCCAACAACTAGCGGGGGACATGAGGGTTTTAGAGACCCAGTACTTC. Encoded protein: CASSQQLAGDMRVLETQYF.

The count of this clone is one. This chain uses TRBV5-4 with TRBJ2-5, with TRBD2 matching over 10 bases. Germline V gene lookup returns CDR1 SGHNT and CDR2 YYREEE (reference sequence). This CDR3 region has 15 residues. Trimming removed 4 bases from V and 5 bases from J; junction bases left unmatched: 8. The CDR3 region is CASSLSPGLAETQYF. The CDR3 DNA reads TGTGCCAGCAGCCTCAGCCCGGGACTAGCGGAGACCCAGTACTTC.

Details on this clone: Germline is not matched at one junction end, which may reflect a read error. CDR3 sequence reads: CAGSESGGPNPSNQPQHF. For the CDR3, the DNA is TGTGCCGGCAGTGAATCCGGGGGCCCAAATCCTTCCAATCAGCCCCAGCATTTT. The chain employs TRBV6-1 and TRBJ1-5; TRBD1 is a possible D gene (6 bases). Germline loops: CDR1 MNHNS, CDR2 SASEGT. This CDR3 is 18 amino acids long.

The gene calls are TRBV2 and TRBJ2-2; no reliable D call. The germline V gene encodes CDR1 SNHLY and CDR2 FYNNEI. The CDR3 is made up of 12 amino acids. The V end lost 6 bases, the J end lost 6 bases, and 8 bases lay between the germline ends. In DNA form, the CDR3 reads TGTGCCAGCAGCGAACACGCCGGGGAGCTGTTTTTT. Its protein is CASSEHAGELFF.

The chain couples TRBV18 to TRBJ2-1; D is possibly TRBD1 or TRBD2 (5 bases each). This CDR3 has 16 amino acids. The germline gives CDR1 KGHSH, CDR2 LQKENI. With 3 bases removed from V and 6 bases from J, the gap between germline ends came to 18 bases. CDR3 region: CASSPPSVRAGNEQFF. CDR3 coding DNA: TGTGCCAGCTCACCCCCGTCGGTCAGGGCGGGCAATGAGCAGTTCTTC.

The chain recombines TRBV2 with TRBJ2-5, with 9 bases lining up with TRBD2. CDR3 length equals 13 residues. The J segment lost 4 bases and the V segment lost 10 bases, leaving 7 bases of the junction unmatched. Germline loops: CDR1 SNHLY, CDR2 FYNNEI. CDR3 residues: CAIERGAGETQYF. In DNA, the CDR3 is TGTGCCATCGAGCGGGGGGCCGGAGAGACCCAGTACTTC.

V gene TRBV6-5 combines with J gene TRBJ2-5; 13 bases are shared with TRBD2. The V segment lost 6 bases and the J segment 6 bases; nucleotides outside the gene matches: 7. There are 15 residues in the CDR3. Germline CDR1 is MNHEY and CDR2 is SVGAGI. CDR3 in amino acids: CASSRLAGGVKTQYF. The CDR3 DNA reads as TGTGCCAGCAGCCGACTAGCGGGGGGCGTCAAGACCCAGTACTTC.

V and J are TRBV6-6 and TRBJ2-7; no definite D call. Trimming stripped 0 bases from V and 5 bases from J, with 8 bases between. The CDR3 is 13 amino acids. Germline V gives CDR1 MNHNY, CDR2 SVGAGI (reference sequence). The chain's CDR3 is CASSYSSGHEQYF. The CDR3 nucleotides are TGTGCCAGCAGTTACTCGTCAGGCCACGAGCAGTACTTC.

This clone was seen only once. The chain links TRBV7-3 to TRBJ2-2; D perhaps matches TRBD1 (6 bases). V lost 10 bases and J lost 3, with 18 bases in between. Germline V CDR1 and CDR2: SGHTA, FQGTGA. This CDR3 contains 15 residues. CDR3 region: CATLPDRTDTGELFF. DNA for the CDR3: TGTGCCACCCTACCCGACAGGACTGACACCGGGGAGCTGTTTTTT.

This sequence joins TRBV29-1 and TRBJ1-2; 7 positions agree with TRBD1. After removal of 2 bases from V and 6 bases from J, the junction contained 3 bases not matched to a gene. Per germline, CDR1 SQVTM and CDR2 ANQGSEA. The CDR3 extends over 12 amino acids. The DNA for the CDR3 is TGCAGCGTTGAAAGAGGGGGCGATGGCTACACCTTC. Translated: CSVERGGDGYTF.

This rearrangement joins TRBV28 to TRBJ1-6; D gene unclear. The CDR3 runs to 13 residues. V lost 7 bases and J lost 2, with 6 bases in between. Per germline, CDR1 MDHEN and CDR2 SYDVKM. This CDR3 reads CASMYTYNSPLHF. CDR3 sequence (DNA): TGTGCCAGCATGTACACCTATAATTCACCCCTCCACTTT.

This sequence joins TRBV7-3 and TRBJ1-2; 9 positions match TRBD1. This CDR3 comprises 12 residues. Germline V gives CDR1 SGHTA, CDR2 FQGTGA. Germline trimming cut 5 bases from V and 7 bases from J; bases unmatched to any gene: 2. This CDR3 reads CASSRDRVGYTF. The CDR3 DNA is TGTGCCAGCAGCCGGGACAGGGTTGGCTACACCTTC.

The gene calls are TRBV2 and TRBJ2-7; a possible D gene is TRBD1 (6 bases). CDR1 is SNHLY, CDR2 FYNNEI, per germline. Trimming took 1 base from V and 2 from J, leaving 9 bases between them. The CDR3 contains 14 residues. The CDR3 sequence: CASSEGQEAYEQYF. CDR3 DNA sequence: TGTGCCAGCAGTGAAGGACAGGAAGCCTACGAGCAGTACTTC.